This T cell receptor beta chain was documented in a study of T cells after yellow fever vaccination. Across the study: When fractions had low cell numbers, they were prepared with SMART-Seq v4 Ultra Low Input. Points from the study as a whole: Weaker in magnitude, the secondary response showed a faster peak on day 5 versus 15. Contamination of FACS-sorted repertoires by abundant clonotypes from the bulk population could occur.

In making TCR cDNA, 5'RACE template switching added a universal primer site and UMIs to it. TCRdb called the 5' RACE reads again in MiXCR, with one record for every CDR3 protein. The profile shows under 300,000 distinct CDR3 sequences, roughly 7.2% of them singletons. The CDR3 contains 13 residues. Trimming cost V 6 bases and J 5 bases, with 14 bases left between them. CDR1 and CDR2 (germline): SEHNR, FQNEAQ (reference sequence). As for this clonotype: What it recognizes is unknown.

Source: CD4+ T cells sorted from PBMCs, taken 15 days after the yellow fever booster vaccination. The chain recombines TRBV7-9 with TRBJ2-7; D unclear. This clonotype originated in a man aged 25-45 years who received the YFV17D yellow fever vaccine. The CDR3 DNA follows: TGTGCCAGCAGGTCTCTTAATGGGGACGAGCAGTACTTC. Its translation: CASRSLNGDEQYF.